This TCR beta chain was documented in a study of blood T cells in healthy people across ages. Findings and limits, study-wide: Age advanced and TCR beta diversity per million T cells fell, roughly linearly.

Primed by a sample-barcoded 5' primer and a J-beta primer mix, a second PCR proceeded for roughly 6 to 12 cycles. Every sample gave at least 2.5 million paired-end reads containing CDR3. TCRdb re-analysed the 5' RACE reads in MiXCR, keeping a single row per CDR3 protein. The sample has about 1.7 million distinct CDR3 sequences; roughly 30% are singletons. From germline, CDR1 is WSHSY and CDR2 SAAADI. The CDR3 contains 14 residues. V was trimmed by 2 bases and J by 9 bases, leaving 14 bases between them. As to this clonotype: Its antigen is not identified.

The V gene is TRBV10-2, the J gene TRBJ2-1; TRBD2 might be the D (6 bases). This receptor was taken from a woman under 40 in good health. The specimen was blood. The CDR3 sequence is CASSEALGGGEQFF. DNA of the CDR3: TGCGCCAGCAGTGAGGCGCTGGGAGGAGGTGAGCAGTTCTTC.